This T cell receptor beta chain was documented in a study of CD4 T cells in relation to SARS-CoV-2 and coronaviruses. Before the COVID-19 pandemic, during about 2010-2019, CD4+ T cells were taken from unexposed donors. Isolation of CD4+ T cells took place after about 9 days in culture. Testing used SARS-CoV-2 S/N and four cold-coronavirus spikes on unexposed-donor CD4+ T cells, cells permitting. Findings of the study overall: Samples before the pandemic and after infection were not matched within any donor.

TCRdb's copy holds only in-frame clones and misses some; the assay was immunoSEQ multiplex PCR. The table includes 20,000 to 25,000 clones, 76% detected once. This CDR3 comprises 14 residues. Germline V lookup: CDR1 MNHEY, CDR2 SVGAGI. J gave up 6 bases and V 2 bases, and 4 bases lay outside the gene matches. Points on this clone: Its specificity is unknown.

The source material was CD4+ T cells from PBMCs, cultured in vitro. The sequence came from a human donor in good health. The V gene is TRBV6-5, the J gene TRBJ2-7, with 10 bases that match TRBD1. CDR3 coding DNA: TGTGCCAGCAGTTACCAGGACAGGGGGTTCGAGCAGTACTTC. This sequence encodes CASSYQDRGFEQYF.